This passage covers 5 T cell receptor beta chains from one sample sequenced in a study of blood T cell repertoires in COVID-19. Assay used: immunoSEQ multiplex PCR; TCRdb lists only in-frame clones, some missing. The sample includes about 200,000 clones, 79% of them seen just once. Sequencing was done on a sample of peripheral blood. These receptor sequences come from a woman aged 40 to 50 with COVID-19, enrolled during active disease.

V is TRBV30 and J is TRBJ1-5; no clear D gene. Per germline, CDR1 GTSNPN and CDR2 SVGIG (reference sequence). This CDR3 comprises 14 residues. V gave up 0 bases and J gave up 4 bases, with 10 bases separating them. The CDR3 loop is CAWSVRRSNQPQHF. The CDR3 DNA reads TGTGCCTGGAGTGTACGCAGAAGTAATCAGCCCCAGCATTTT.

The chain uses TRBV5-4 and TRBJ1-2, with 10 bases lining up with TRBD1. Per the germline V gene, CDR1 is SGHNT and CDR2 is YYREEE (reference sequence). The CDR3 length is 15 residues. Germline trimming cut 1 base from V and 5 bases from J; bases unmatched to any gene: 5. In DNA, the CDR3 is TGTGCCAGCAGCTTGTTTGGGGACAGGGGATATGGCTACACCTTC. It translates to CASSLFGDRGYGYTF.

The rearrangement joins TRBV5-4 to TRBJ2-5; 9 bases match TRBD2. J gave up 5 bases and V 0 bases, and 14 bases lay outside the gene matches. The germline V gene has CDR1 SGHNT and CDR2 YYREEE (reference sequence). CDR3 length: 18 amino acids. The CDR3 DNA is TGTGCCAGCAGCTTGGACGTGGCGGGAGGGGGTTCCGGGGAGACCCAGTACTTC. This gives the protein CASSLDVAGGGSGETQYF. Using reference TRBV5-4 and TRBJ2-5 for the parts outside the CDR3, the full variable domain is ETGVTQSPTHLIKTRGQQVTLRCSSQSGHNTVSWYQQALGQGPQFIFQYYREEENGRGNFPPRFSGLQFPNYSSELNVNALELDDSALYLCASSLDVAGGGSGETQYFGPGTRLLVL.

The rearrangement joins TRBV9 to TRBJ2-7, with a weak D call TRBD1 (6 bases). Germline V gene lookup returns CDR1 SGDLS and CDR2 YYNGEE. This CDR3 contains 14 residues. V gave up 4 bases and J gave up 0 bases, with 11 bases separating them. The chain's CDR3 is CASSLQGDSYEQYF. The CDR3 DNA sequence: TGTGCCAGCAGCTTACAGGGTGACTCCTACGAGCAGTACTTC.

The chain links TRBV29-1 to TRBJ2-2; 11 nucleotides agree with TRBD2. The length of the CDR3 is 15 residues. The ends lost 1 base at V and 6 bases at J; junction bases unmatched: 4. CDR1 and CDR2 (germline): SQVTM, ANQGSEA. CDR3 nucleotides: TGCAGCGTTGAAGTACTAGCGGGAGTCCCCGGGGAGCTGTTTTTT. Translating gives CSVEVLAGVPGELFF.